This T cell receptor (beta chain) stems from a study of human thymus T cells. The study's findings and limits: Related research described strongly overlapping thymic repertoires in unrelated people. Seemingly biased V and J gene usage marked thymic and blood repertoires.

This CDR3 is 15 amino acids long. With 1 base removed from V and 3 bases from J, the gap between germline ends came to 13 bases. Obtained as resections during corrective heart surgery, the thymus tissue was then studied. Donors consisted of healthy Finnish infants (having corrective surgery for congenital heart defects). As regards this clone: Its antigen is unknown.

Sequenced by immunoSEQ multiplex PCR; TCRdb stores in-frame clones only, minus some. The repertoire has some 120,000 clones, around 95% of them found once; the top ten carry around 0.025%. The chain has TRBV5-3 and TRBJ1-1; D uncertain. TRBV5-3 belongs to the ORF category, with a function that is uncertain. The origin of this receptor is a boy under two years old with a congenital heart defect but otherwise immunologically healthy. The sample consisted of thymus tissue. The chain's CDR3 is CARSLTGWVYTEAFF. CDR3 nucleotide sequence: TGTGCCAGAAGCTTGACGGGGTGGGTGTACACTGAAGCTTTCTTT.